Shown below are 25 T cell receptor beta chains from a single sample sequenced in a study of blood T cell repertoires in COVID-19. TCRdb's table, derived via immunoSEQ multiplex PCR, lists solely in-frame clones and lacks some. Altogether roughly 100,000 clones are present, approximately 90% being singletons, with the ten largest covering under 4%. Specimen: peripheral blood. These receptors originate from a man between 50 and 59 years old in a cohort sampled during active COVID-19.

The chain recombines TRBV5-1 with TRBJ1-2; 7 bases map to TRBD1. CDR1 and CDR2 from the germline V gene are SGHRS and YFSETQ. This CDR3 spans 16 amino acids. V lost 0 bases and J lost 4; bases outside the gene matches: 9. This CDR3 is CASSLGVKQGSYGYTF. The CDR3 region has the DNA TGCGCCAGCAGCTTGGGTGTAAAACAGGGGTCCTATGGCTACACCTTC.

This clone came up a few times. J is TRBJ1-6 and V is TRBV4-1; possibly TRBD1 for D (6 bases). Looked up from germline, CDR1 is MGHRA and CDR2 is YSYEKL. This CDR3 contains 18 residues. V shed 4 bases and J shed 7 bases, with 23 bases lying between them. As DNA, the CDR3 is TGCGCCAGCAGCCTCTCAAGGGTCAGGGGATTGCTCAATTCACCCCTCCACTTT. Residues: CASSLSRVRGLLNSPLHF.

J is TRBJ2-7 and V is TRBV6-2 or TRBV6-3, with D possibly matching TRBD1 (6 bases). The length of the CDR3 is 13 residues. V lost 7 bases and J 3 bases, leaving 13 bases between the germline ends. Germline V gene lookup returns CDR1 MNHEY and CDR2 SVGEGT. DNA for the CDR3: TGTGCCAGCACCCCTGGGACATACTACGAGCAGTACGTC. Amino acid sequence: CASTPGTYYEQYV.

The CDR3 loop reads CASSYSRGQYQETQYF. The CDR3 coding sequence is TGTGCCAGCAGTTACTCGAGAGGCCAGTACCAAGAGACCCAGTACTTC. The chain links TRBV6-5 to TRBJ2-5; D unclear. V was trimmed by 0 bases and J by 0 bases, leaving 11 bases between them. Germline values: CDR1 MNHEY, CDR2 SVGAGI. The CDR3 runs to 16 residues.

The V gene is TRBV11-3, the J gene TRBJ2-1, with 7 bases that match TRBD2. The ends lost 2 bases at V and 4 bases at J; junction bases unmatched: 5. Germline V gene lookup returns CDR1 SGHNT and CDR2 YENEEA. The CDR3 covers 15 residues. The CDR3 region has the DNA TGTGCCAGCAGCTTATCCGCGGGGGAATACAATGAGCAGTTCTTC. Translating gives CASSLSAGEYNEQFF.

In this sample, this clone turned up once. The CDR3 DNA follows: TGTGCCAGCAGTGAATTATCGGGACTAGCGGGTAAAAAAGAGACCCAGTACTTC. Translated, it gives CASSELSGLAGKKETQYF. The chain recombines TRBV6-1 with TRBJ2-5; 12 positions match TRBD2. The J segment lost 3 bases and the V segment lost 2 bases, leaving 10 bases of the junction unmatched. CDR3 length: 18 residues. Germline CDR1 MNHNS, CDR2 SASEGT.

This chain links TRBV2 with TRBJ1-1, with 7 bases that match TRBD1. Germline CDR1 and CDR2: SNHLY and FYNNEI. Trimming removed 4 bases from V and 8 bases from J; junction bases left unmatched: 7. This CDR3 contains 13 residues. CDR3 region: CASSVEDRAEAFF. CDR3 in DNA: TGTGCCAGCAGTGTCGAAGACAGGGCGGAAGCTTTCTTT.

The chain carries TRBV12-3 or TRBV12-4 and TRBJ1-3; D gene unclear. The CDR3 extends over 13 amino acids. The V end was cut by 8 bases, the J end by 1 base, with 9 bases between. This CDR3 is CASSPRSGNTIYF. As DNA, the CDR3 is TGTGCCAGCTCCCCCAGATCTGGAAACACCATATATTTT.

J is TRBJ1-4 and V is TRBV27, with D possibly TRBD1 on 5 matching bases. The CDR3 is made up of 16 amino acids. Germline V gene data show CDR1 as MNHEY and CDR2 as SMNVEV (reference sequence). The ends were cut back, 0 bases at V and 4 bases at J, with 12 bases in the middle. The CDR3 DNA follows: TGTGCCAGCAGTTTATCGGGGCAGGGATATAATGAAAAACTGTTTTTT. Translation: CASSLSGQGYNEKLFF.

In its sample, this clone was seen many times. Other DNA sequences within the sample encode an identical CDR3. This chain links TRBV6-2 or TRBV6-3 with TRBJ1-6, with D perhaps TRBD1 (6 bases). The CDR3 loop spans 14 amino acids. Germline CDR1 MNHEY, CDR2 SVGEGT. V was shortened by 2 bases and J by 9 bases, with 11 bases between the two germline ends. The DNA for the CDR3 is TGTGCCAGCAGTTACGGGGGCATCGGTTCACCCCTCCACTTT. It encodes CASSYGGIGSPLHF.

The chain joins TRBV12-3 or TRBV12-4 to TRBJ1-3; the D is unclear. V gave up 6 bases and J gave up 0 bases, with 6 bases separating them. This CDR3 has 13 amino acids. CDR3 residues: CASRRVSGNTIYF. DNA of the CDR3: TGTGCCAGCAGGCGCGTCTCTGGAAACACCATATATTTT.

The chain joins TRBV9 to TRBJ2-1; TRBD2 agrees at 16 bases. V trimming: 3 bases; J trimming: 6 bases; junction bases outside the gene matches: 21. The CDR3 has 22 residues. CDR1 is SGDLS, CDR2 YYNGEE, per germline. The CDR3 loop is CASSDLRPGLAGGPRLSNEQFF. The CDR3, as DNA: TGTGCCAGCAGCGACCTCAGACCGGGACTAGCGGGGGGGCCTCGACTGAGCAATGAGCAGTTCTTC.

The count of this clone is one. The chain carries TRBV5-6 and TRBJ2-4, with D perhaps matching TRBD1 (6 bases). This CDR3 region has 14 residues. V lost 3 bases and J 7 bases, leaving 14 bases between the germline ends. Germline V gene sequence: CDR1 SGHDT, CDR2 YYEEEE. Here the CDR3 reads CASSWIQGRNIQYF. In nucleotides, the CDR3 is TGTGCCAGCAGCTGGATTCAGGGGCGGAACATTCAGTACTTC.

The chain recombines TRBV5-4 with TRBJ1-6, with D maybe TRBD1 (5 bases). The CDR3 spans 18 residues. CDR1 is SGHNT, CDR2 YYREEE, per germline (reference sequence). Trimming stripped 4 bases from V and 7 bases from J, with 24 bases between. CDR3 bases: TGTGCCAGCAGCGCGGGTGACCAGGGAGGCGGGCGGAATTCACCCCTCCACTTT. It encodes CASSAGDQGGGRNSPLHF.

The chain carries TRBV3-1 (or the pseudogene TRBV3-2) and TRBJ1-3; D perhaps matches TRBD1 (5 bases). CDR3 length: 15 residues. Germline-derived CDR1 and CDR2 are LGHDT and YNNKEL (reference sequence). V was pared by 1 base and J by 2 bases, with 9 bases between. CDR3 protein: CASSQGSGPGNTIYF. The CDR3 region has the DNA TGTGCCAGCAGCCAAGGGTCAGGGCCTGGAAACACCATATATTTT.

The chain's CDR3 is CASRDPTVAKNIQYF. CDR3 nucleotides: TGTGCCAGCAGGGATCCGACAGTAGCCAAAAACATTCAGTACTTC. The V and J genes are TRBV6-5 and TRBJ2-4, with D possibly being TRBD1 (5 bases). The CDR3 is 15 residues long. Deletions cut 6 bases from V and 0 bases from J, with 12 bases between. Germline V gene lookup returns CDR1 MNHEY and CDR2 SVGAGI.

The gene calls are TRBV18 and TRBJ2-7; a weak D match, TRBD2 (7 bases). Germline V gives CDR1 KGHSH, CDR2 LQKENI. The CDR3 length is 12 residues. V gave up 3 bases and J gave up 6 bases, with 9 bases separating them. This CDR3 reads CASSPGGAEQYF. The CDR3 nucleotides are TGTGCCAGCTCACCGGGGGGGGCCGAGCAGTACTTC.

V gene TRBV6-5 combines with J gene TRBJ2-2, with 8 bases lining up with TRBD1. Germline V lookup: CDR1 MNHEY, CDR2 SVGAGI. The length of the CDR3 is 13 residues. V was pared by 10 bases and J by 6 bases, with 7 bases of the junction left unmatched. The CDR3 DNA follows: TGTGCCACCCGGACAGGGTACTCCGGGGAGCTGTTTTTT. It specifies CATRTGYSGELFF.

The gene calls are TRBV18 and TRBJ2-3; 7 bases are a match to TRBD1. Germline V gene lookup returns CDR1 KGHSH and CDR2 LQKENI. After removal of 4 bases from V and 0 bases from J, the junction contained 7 bases not matched to a gene. The CDR3 length is 16 residues. The CDR3 loop is CASSLQTGPSTDTQYF. The DNA for the CDR3 is TGTGCCAGCTCACTCCAGACAGGGCCTAGCACAGATACGCAGTATTTT. Full variable domain (outside the CDR3, taken from reference TRBV18 and TRBJ2-3): NAGVMQNPRHLVRRRGQEARLRCSPMKGHSHVYWYRQLPEEGLKFMVYLQKENIIDESGMPKERFSAEFPKEGPSILRIQQVVRGDSAAYFCASSLQTGPSTDTQYFGPGTRLTVL.

CDR3 in DNA: TGTGCCAGCAGTCCCGGAACTAGGGGAGGGTATGGCTACACCTTC. It specifies CASSPGTRGGYGYTF. The chain is built from TRBV28 and TRBJ1-2; weak D call: TRBD1 (5 bases). This CDR3 is 15 amino acids long. The V end lost 5 bases, the J end lost 5 bases, and 18 bases lay between the germline ends. In germline, CDR1 is MDHEN, CDR2 SYDVKM.

CDR3 bases: TGTGCCAGCAGTAACAGGGGGAACTATGGCTACACCTTC. Translated: CASSNRGNYGYTF. The genes are TRBV12-3 or TRBV12-4 and TRBJ1-2, with 8 nucleotides matching TRBD1. The CDR3 is 13 residues long. The ends lost 5 bases at V and 2 bases at J; junction bases unmatched: 1.

V usage is TRBV5-4 and J usage is TRBJ2-3, with TRBD2 identical over 11 bases. With 0 bases clipped from V and 13 bases from J, the junction kept 7 bases outside the gene matches. This CDR3 is built from 14 residues. Germline V gives CDR1 SGHNT, CDR2 YYREEE (reference sequence). The CDR3 spells CASSLANSGGAEYF. The CDR3 DNA is TGTGCCAGCAGCTTGGCTAATAGCGGGGGGGCTGAGTATTTT.

The chain joins TRBV11-2 to TRBJ2-1, with 9 bases identical to TRBD2. V lost 0 bases to trimming and J lost 9 bases; unmatched junction nucleotides: 6. CDR3 size: 15 residues. The germline V gene has CDR1 SGHAT and CDR2 FQNNGV. CDR3 sequence reads: CASSLERGGRGEQFF. In DNA, the CDR3 is TGTGCCAGCAGCTTAGAGCGGGGGGGCCGGGGTGAGCAGTTCTTC.

The genes are TRBV11-3 and TRBJ2-2; 9 positions match TRBD2. Trimming at V came to 4 bases and at J to 4 bases, leaving 1 base not matched to a gene. Germline V lookup: CDR1 SGHNT, CDR2 YENEEA. This CDR3 region has 14 residues. The CDR3 reads CASSSLAGTGELFF. Written as DNA, the CDR3 is TGTGCCAGCAGCTCACTAGCGGGCACCGGGGAGCTGTTTTTT.

The chain joins TRBV19 to TRBJ2-1; D is perhaps TRBD2 (5 bases). The CDR3 totals 14 residues. Germline V gives CDR1 LNHDA, CDR2 SQIVND (reference sequence). With 6 bases removed from V and 0 bases from J, the gap between germline ends came to 9 bases. The CDR3 sequence is CASRLRGSYNEQFF. DNA of the CDR3: TGTGCCAGTAGGCTCCGGGGCTCCTACAATGAGCAGTTCTTC.